The clone carrying this TCR beta chain was seen many times. V lost 0 bases and J lost 4, with 5 bases in between. Germline assignment: CDR1 SGDLS and CDR2 YYNGEE. The CDR3 totals 14 residues. This record belongs to a study of blood T cell repertoires in COVID-19. Assay used: immunoSEQ multiplex PCR; TCRdb lists only in-frame clones, some missing. The repertoire holds about 210,000 clones, with around 80% as singletons. Sequencing was done on a sample of peripheral blood. This sequence joins TRBV9 and TRBJ1-6; D uncertain. This receptor was obtained from a man aged 45-65 years with active or convalescent COVID-19. Written as DNA, the CDR3 is TGTGCCAGCAGCGTAGCGGAGTATAATTCACCCCTCCACTTT. Its protein is CASSVAEYNSPLHF.